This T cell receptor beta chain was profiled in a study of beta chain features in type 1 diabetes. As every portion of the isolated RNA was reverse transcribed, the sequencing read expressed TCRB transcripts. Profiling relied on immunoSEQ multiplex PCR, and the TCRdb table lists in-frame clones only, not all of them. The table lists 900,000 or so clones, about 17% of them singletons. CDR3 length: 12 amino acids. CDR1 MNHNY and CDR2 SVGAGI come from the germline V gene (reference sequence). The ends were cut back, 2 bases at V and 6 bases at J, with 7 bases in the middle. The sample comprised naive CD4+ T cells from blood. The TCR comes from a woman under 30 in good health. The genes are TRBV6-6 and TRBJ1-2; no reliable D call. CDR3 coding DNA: TGTGCCAGCAGTTACAGGAGGAATGGCTACACCTTC. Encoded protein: CASSYRRNGYTF.